What follows describes a single TCR beta chain. Antigen specificity is unknown. The data are from a study of shared clonotypes between healthy human individuals. Findings of the study overall: Some clonotypes were shared by all four sorted-subset donors, while others were not shared. The non-shared ones had lower generation probabilities than the shared ones.

Naive-designated CD8 cells lacked CD45RO, were positively enriched for CCR7, and omitted terminally differentiated effector memory CD45RA+ cells. The study drew all its donors from Caucasian adults living in Nashville, Tennessee. Sequencing was performed with immunoSEQ multiplex PCR; in TCRdb, only in-frame clones are kept and a portion is missing. The sample has about 580,000 clones, roughly 98% seen once. CDR1 is SEHNR, CDR2 FQNEAQ, per germline (reference sequence). This CDR3 has 15 residues. The ends were cut back, 5 bases at V and 0 bases at J, with 13 bases in the middle. V usage is TRBV7-9 and J usage is TRBJ1-1; D call uncertain. This sequence was found in a man aged 30 to 45 in good health. Sequenced: naive CD8+ T cells sorted from blood. This CDR3 is CASSPSAGMNTEAFF. The CDR3 nucleotides read TGTGCCAGCAGCCCTTCAGCCGGAATGAACACTGAAGCTTTCTTT.